The next 20 T cell receptor beta chains were all read from a single sample in a study of cytomegalovirus exposure and HLA in healthy donors. PCR employed 60 Vbeta and 13 Jbeta primers. TCRdb keeps only in-frame clones here, not all; method: immunoSEQ multiplex PCR. In the table there are about 160,000 clones, approximately 80% of which are singletons. The material sequenced was PBMCs. These receptors were taken from a man between 18 and 29 years old in good health and CMV-seronegative.

This chain links TRBV5-4 with TRBJ2-5; 15 bases fit TRBD2. The CDR3 contains 17 residues. CDR1 and CDR2 (germline): SGHNT, YYREEE (reference sequence). The trim removed 4 bases at V and 6 bases at J, leaving 10 bases unmatched. CDR3 region: CASSPRTSGGAMKTQYF. The DNA of the CDR3 is TGTGCCAGCAGCCCTCGGACTAGCGGGGGGGCGATGAAGACCCAGTACTTC. Looking up the rest from reference TRBV5-4 and TRBJ2-5 gives the full variable domain: ETGVTQSPTHLIKTRGQQVTLRCSSQSGHNTVSWYQQALGQGPQFIFQYYREEENGRGNFPPRFSGLQFPNYSSELNVNALELDDSALYLCASSPRTSGGAMKTQYFGPGTRLLVL.

J is TRBJ2-7 and V is TRBV5-4; TRBD1 aligns across 9 bases. CDR3 length: 15 amino acids. The germline gives CDR1 SGHNT, CDR2 YYREEE (reference sequence). The V and J ends lost 1 base and 2 bases, in that order; junction bases with no gene match: 4. The CDR3 loop reads CASSLLGQGPYEQYF. The DNA for the CDR3 is TGTGCCAGCAGCTTGTTGGGACAGGGCCCCTACGAGCAGTACTTC.

The chain employs TRBV19 and TRBJ1-5; D perhaps matches TRBD1 (6 bases). CDR1 is LNHDA, CDR2 SQIVND, per germline (reference sequence). The CDR3 spans 18 residues. V was shortened by 3 bases and J by 0 bases, with 18 bases between the two germline ends. In DNA, the CDR3 is TGTGCCAGTAGTATTGCGGGGGCGACGTCGGGTAGCAATCAGCCCCAGCATTTT. Translating gives CASSIAGATSGSNQPQHF. Full variable domain (missing parts from reference TRBV19 and TRBJ1-5): DGGITQSPKYLFRKEGQNVTLSCEQNLNHDAMYWYRQDPGQGLRLIYYSQIVNDFQKGDIAEGYSVSREKKESFPLTVTSAQKNPTAFYLCASSIAGATSGSNQPQHFGDGTRLSIL.

The rearrangement uses TRBV5-1 and TRBJ2-3; TRBD2 is a possible D gene (7 bases). Trimming shortened V by 0 bases and J by 2 bases, and 13 bases separated the two germline ends. CDR1 is SGHRS, CDR2 YFSETQ, per germline. This CDR3 is built from 16 residues. The CDR3 DNA follows: TGCGCCAGCAGCTTGGTGGCGGGGGCGTCCACAGATACGCAGTATTTT. Translation gives CASSLVAGASTDTQYF. Combining the CDR3 with reference TRBV5-1 and TRBJ2-3 gives the whole variable domain KAGVTQTPRYLIKTRGQQVTLSCSPISGHRSVSWYQQTPGQGLQFLFEYFSETQRNKGNFPGRFSGRQFSNSRSEMNVSTLELGDSALYLCASSLVAGASTDTQYFGPGTRLTVL.

The gene calls are TRBV19 and TRBJ2-1; TRBD2 aligns across 10 bases. The CDR3 sequence is 17 residues long. Germline-derived CDR1 and CDR2 are LNHDA and SQIVND (reference sequence). J gave up 4 bases and V 7 bases, and 13 bases lay outside the gene matches. The CDR3 spells CASTRKASGSWYNEQFF. DNA of the CDR3: TGTGCCAGTACCCGGAAGGCTAGCGGGAGTTGGTACAATGAGCAGTTCTTC.

The rearrangement links TRBV15 to TRBJ2-3; a possible D gene is TRBD2 (6 bases). Trimming cost V 3 bases and J 1 base, with 14 bases left between them. Germline assignment: CDR1 LNHNV and CDR2 YYDKDF (reference sequence). The CDR3 extends over 16 amino acids. CDR3 nucleotide sequence: TGTGCCACCAGCAGGGGTAGCGGAGCCGGCACAGATACGCAGTATTTT. Its translation: CATSRGSGAGTDTQYF.

The rearrangement links TRBV9 to TRBJ2-2; TRBD2 agrees at 9 bases. The germline V gene has CDR1 SGDLS and CDR2 YYNGEE. The junction had 4 bases not matched to a gene; V was cut back by 6 bases and J by 4 bases. The CDR3 is made up of 14 amino acids. The CDR3 nucleotides read TGTGCCAGCAAAGGACTAGCGAGCACCGGGGAGCTGTTTTTT. This gives the protein CASKGLASTGELFF.

CDR3 sequence: CASSYGLAGWTGELFF. In nucleotides, the CDR3 is TGTGCCAGCAGCTACGGACTAGCGGGATGGACCGGGGAGCTGTTTTTT. V gene TRBV5-4 combines with J gene TRBJ2-2; TRBD2 matches 12 bases. The CDR3 has 16 amino acids. Unmatched junction bases numbered 5, after V lost 3 bases and J lost 5 bases. CDR1 and CDR2 (germline): SGHNT, YYREEE (reference sequence).

This clone appeared a single time. This rearrangement joins TRBV5-4 to TRBJ2-3, with D unclear. CDR3 length: 15 residues. Trimming left V 4 bases short and J 0 bases short, with 12 bases between. The germline gives CDR1 SGHNT, CDR2 YYREEE (reference sequence). This CDR3 reads CASSPKTSSTDTQYF. Here the CDR3 DNA reads TGTGCCAGCAGCCCTAAAACCTCTAGCACAGATACGCAGTATTTT.

Worth noting for this clone: Sequence at one end of the junction differs from germline and may be a read error. The chain combines TRBV7-7 with TRBJ2-3; D is possibly TRBD2 (5 bases). The CDR3 contains 14 residues. Germline V lookup: CDR1 SSHAT, CDR2 FNYEAQ (reference sequence). The CDR3 loop reads CASSVGLFTDTQYF. CDR3 in DNA: TGTGCTAGCAGCGTTGGACTTTTCACAGATACGCAGTATTTT.

The chain links TRBV7-3 to TRBJ2-1, with a possible D match to TRBD2 (6 bases). Germline V lookup: CDR1 SGHTA, CDR2 FQGTGA. Between the trimmed V and J ends, which lost 3 bases and 8 bases, there was a span of 17 bases. The CDR3 has 15 amino acids. This CDR3 is CASSFVLALGDEQFF. The DNA for the CDR3 is TGTGCCAGCAGCTTTGTACTAGCTCTGGGAGATGAGCAGTTCTTC. Together with reference TRBV7-3 and TRBJ2-1, the CDR3 gives the full variable domain: GAGVSQTPSNKVTEKGKYVELRCDPISGHTALYWYRQSLGQGPEFLIYFQGTGAADDSGLPNDRFFAVRPEGSVSTLKIQRTERGDSAVYLCASSFVLALGDEQFFGPGTRLTVL.

This rearrangement joins TRBV19 to TRBJ1-5, with D hard to call. Trimming left V 4 bases short and J 2 bases short, with 15 bases between. Germline lookup yields CDR1 LNHDA and CDR2 SQIVND (reference sequence). There are 16 residues in the CDR3. The CDR3 bases are TGTGCCAGTAGTAAAGGCAGGAGGTCAGGCAATCAGCCCCAGCATTTT. As protein: CASSKGRRSGNQPQHF.

The chain is built from TRBV28 and TRBJ2-1; TRBD2 matches at 12 bases. CDR3 length: 16 amino acids. Trimming cost V 5 bases and J 4 bases; bases outside gene matches: 6. Germline CDR1 and CDR2: MDHEN and SYDVKM. As DNA, the CDR3 is TGTGCCAGCAGTCCTAGCGGGGGGGCCTATTACAATGAGCAGTTCTTC. It encodes CASSPSGGAYYNEQFF.

This chain joins TRBV2 and TRBJ2-5; 13 bases line up with TRBD2. TRBJ2-7 matches the DNA end more closely, so the J call is doubtful. The length of the CDR3 is 15 residues. Germline CDR1 is SNHLY and CDR2 is FYNNEI. The CDR3 loop reads CASRQGLAGWSEQYF. The DNA of the CDR3 is TGTGCCAGCAGGCAGGGACTAGCGGGATGGTCCGAGCAGTACTTC.

This clone was seen a single time. The rearrangement links TRBV18 to TRBJ1-2; 11 nucleotides match TRBD1. Germline V gene sequence: CDR1 KGHSH, CDR2 LQKENI. This CDR3 has 15 amino acids. Trimming cost V 5 bases and J 3 bases; bases outside gene matches: 5. CDR3 DNA sequence: TGTGCCAGCTCAATCGGGACAGGGGGACACTATGGCTACACCTTC. Translated, it gives CASSIGTGGHYGYTF. The whole variable domain, filled in from reference TRBV18 and TRBJ1-2, reads NAGVMQNPRHLVRRRGQEARLRCSPMKGHSHVYWYRQLPEEGLKFMVYLQKENIIDESGMPKERFSAEFPKEGPSILRIQQVVRGDSAAYFCASSIGTGGHYGYTFGSGTRLTVV.

This clone was counted only a few times. The chain recombines TRBV4-3 with TRBJ2-3; 14 nucleotides agree with TRBD2. The CDR3 extends over 16 amino acids. After removal of 5 bases from V and 3 bases from J, the junction contained 4 bases not matched to a gene. CDR1 LGHNA and CDR2 YSLEER come from the germline V gene. The CDR3 nucleotides read TGCGCCAGCAGCAGGACTAGCGGGAGGAGGACAGATACGCAGTATTTT. Its protein product is CASSRTSGRRTDTQYF.

This sequence joins TRBV6-8 and TRBJ1-2; 8 nucleotides match TRBD1. V was clipped by 4 bases and J by 5 bases; unmatched bases: 9. The CDR3 covers 15 residues. Germline CDR1 MNHGY, CDR2 SAAAGT. The CDR3 DNA reads as TGTGCCAGCAGTTTCCCTACAGGGGGGGCTTATGGCTACACCTTC. Its protein is CASSFPTGGAYGYTF.

V usage is TRBV30 and J usage is TRBJ2-7; no reliable D call. Germline CDR1 GTSNPN, CDR2 SVGIG (reference sequence). V lost 0 bases to trimming and J lost 6 bases, with 12 bases between them. This CDR3 has 13 residues. The CDR3 DNA reads as TGTGCCTGGAGTGTCGGTGCAACCGGCGAGCAGTACTTC. Translated, it gives CAWSVGATGEQYF.

Remarks on this clone: Other nucleotide sequences in the sample specify the same CDR3. The chain is built from TRBV9 and TRBJ2-2; D not certain. The CDR3 loop spans 12 amino acids. Per germline, CDR1 SGDLS and CDR2 YYNGEE. Trimming left V 2 bases short and J 6 bases short, with 5 bases between. CDR3 protein: CASSVRSGELFF. The CDR3 DNA is TGTGCCAGCAGCGTTCGGTCCGGGGAGCTGTTTTTT.

This chain links TRBV5-1 with TRBJ1-2, with 8 bases matching TRBD1. The trim removed 0 bases at V and 2 bases at J, leaving 12 bases unmatched. Per the germline V gene, CDR1 is SGHRS and CDR2 is YFSETQ. There are 18 residues in the CDR3. Here the CDR3 DNA reads TGCGCCAGCAGCTTGGAAGAGGGCAGGGGGCACATCAACTATGGCTACACCTTC. Encoded protein: CASSLEEGRGHINYGYTF.